The T cell receptor (beta chain) under discussion was sequenced for a study of blood T cell repertoires in COVID-19 (dated by TCRdb to 2019 to 2021). General notes on the study: Samples from collaborators originated in the United States, Italy and Spain and spanned both the acute and convalescent phases of COVID-19. The material from the prospective study consisted of cDNA or gDNA derived from T cells, B-cell-depleted T cells, or PBMCs. The dataset comprised deeply sampled blood TCRbeta repertoires from subjects exposed to, actively infected with, or recovered from COVID-19. The repertoires were released in a freely available public database meant as a resource for research on the immune response to SARS-CoV-2. Samples came from the ongoing ImmuneRACE study (first 160 participants) plus 1,254 subjects from 6 global collaborators. A de-identified subject ID, COVID-19 status, age in years and sex were almost always included in the sample metadata. Where HLA class I and class II types were available, the types were taken from metadata supplied by the sample provider, not from assay-based typing.

Here is what the overall study found, with its caveats: How much clinical and demographic metadata was included differed by source and by participant, and the metadata was provided uncurated.

The germline V gene (reference sequence) supplies CDR1 SSHAT and CDR2 FNYEAQ. The CDR3 numbers 15 residues from cysteine through phenylalanine. The entry retains the CDR3 DNA only, 45 bases that are in frame from base 1. V loses 3 bases, J loses 8 bases, and the germline ends lie 16 bases apart. Collaborating institutions collected whole blood in K2EDTA tubes following their own protocols. For TCRbeta analysis, collaborator samples were shipped as frozen whole blood, as isolated PBMCs, or as DNA extracted from either sample type. TCRbeta CDR3 regions were amplified from genomic DNA using the immunoSEQ Assay, a bias-controlled multiplex PCR. Processing in the source paper ran as follows. The number of nucleated cells in each sample was estimated by amplification of reference gene primers within the assay. To quantify the absolute abundance of each unique TCRbeta CDR3 rearrangement, sequence reads were collapsed and filtered. For each sample, productive Simpson clonality was calculated by taking the square root of Simpson's diversity index across productive rearrangements. Here the immuneACCESS table is served through TCRdb, limited to in-frame sequences with V and J called. Missing clones are a known gap in these copies; in checked studies unresolved V genes cover under half, and the rest lacks a known reason. The V and J calls and clone size were taken over from that table, and D and trimming were inferred from the DNA. The sample profile shows around 100,000 clones; approximately 81% of them were found once. Jointly, the top ten make up 9.5% to 15% of the sample.

With respect to this clone: The specificity of this receptor is unknown. Within one base of it there is no much larger clone, and no base qualities were kept.

The sequence derives from a human donor in a cohort sampled during active COVID-19. The V gene is TRBV7-7 and the J gene is TRBJ2-2; the D gene cannot be resolved reliably. Sequencing was done on a sample of peripheral blood. CDR3 reads: CASSLTEGVVGELFF. The DNA sequence is as follows: TGTGCCAGCAGCTTGACGGAAGGAGTGGTGGGGGAGCTGTTTTTT.